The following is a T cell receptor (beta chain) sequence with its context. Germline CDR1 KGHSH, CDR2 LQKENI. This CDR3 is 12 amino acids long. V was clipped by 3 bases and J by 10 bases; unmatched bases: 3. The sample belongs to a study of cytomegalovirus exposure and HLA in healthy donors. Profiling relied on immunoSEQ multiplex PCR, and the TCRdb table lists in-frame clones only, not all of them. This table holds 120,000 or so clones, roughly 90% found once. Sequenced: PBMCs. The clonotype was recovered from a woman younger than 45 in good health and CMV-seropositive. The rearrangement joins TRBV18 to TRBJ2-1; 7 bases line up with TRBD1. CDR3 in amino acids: CASSPSDREQFF. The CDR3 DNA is TGTGCCAGCTCACCTTCGGACAGGGAGCAGTTCTTC.